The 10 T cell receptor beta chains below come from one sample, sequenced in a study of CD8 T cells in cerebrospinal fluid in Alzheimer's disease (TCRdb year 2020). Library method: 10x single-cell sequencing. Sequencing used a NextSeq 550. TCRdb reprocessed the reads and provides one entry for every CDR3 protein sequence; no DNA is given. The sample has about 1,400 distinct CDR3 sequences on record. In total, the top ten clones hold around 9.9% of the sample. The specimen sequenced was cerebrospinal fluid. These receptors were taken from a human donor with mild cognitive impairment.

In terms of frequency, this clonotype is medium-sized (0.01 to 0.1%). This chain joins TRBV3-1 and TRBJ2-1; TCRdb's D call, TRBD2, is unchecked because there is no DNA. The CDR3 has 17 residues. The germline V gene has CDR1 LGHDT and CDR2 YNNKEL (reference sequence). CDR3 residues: CASSQEGGRGGASEQFF.

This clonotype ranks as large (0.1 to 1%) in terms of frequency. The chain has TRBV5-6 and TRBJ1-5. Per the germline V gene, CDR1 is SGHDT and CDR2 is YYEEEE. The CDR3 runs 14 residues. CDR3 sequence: CASTKGRHNQPQHF.

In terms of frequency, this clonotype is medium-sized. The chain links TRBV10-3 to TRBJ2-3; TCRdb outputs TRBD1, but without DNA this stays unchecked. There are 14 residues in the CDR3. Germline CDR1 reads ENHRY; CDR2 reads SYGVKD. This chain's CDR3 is CAIRRTEGTDTQYF.

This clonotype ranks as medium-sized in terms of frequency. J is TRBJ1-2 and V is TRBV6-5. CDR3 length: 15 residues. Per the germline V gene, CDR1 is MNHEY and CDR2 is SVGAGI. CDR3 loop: CASSYSQTANYGYTF.

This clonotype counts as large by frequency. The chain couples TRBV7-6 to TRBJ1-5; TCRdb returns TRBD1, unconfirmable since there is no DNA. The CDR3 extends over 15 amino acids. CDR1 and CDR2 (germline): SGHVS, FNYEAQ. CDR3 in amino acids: CASSFGDREYQPQHF.

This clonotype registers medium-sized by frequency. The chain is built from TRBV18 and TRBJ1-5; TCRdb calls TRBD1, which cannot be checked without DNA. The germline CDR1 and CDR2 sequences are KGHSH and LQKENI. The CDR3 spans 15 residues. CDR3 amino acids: CASSPSNRANQPQHF.

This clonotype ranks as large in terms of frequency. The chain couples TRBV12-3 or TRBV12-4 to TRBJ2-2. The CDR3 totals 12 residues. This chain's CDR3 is CASSSSPRELFF.

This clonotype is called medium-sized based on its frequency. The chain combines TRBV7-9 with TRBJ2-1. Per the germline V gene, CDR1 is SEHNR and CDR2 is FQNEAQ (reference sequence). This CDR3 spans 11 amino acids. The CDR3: CASSLAKEQFF.

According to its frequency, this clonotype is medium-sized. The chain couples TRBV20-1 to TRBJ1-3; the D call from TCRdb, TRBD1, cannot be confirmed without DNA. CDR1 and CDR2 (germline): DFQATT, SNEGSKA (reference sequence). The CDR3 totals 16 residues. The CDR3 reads CSARGTAGTRGNTIYF.

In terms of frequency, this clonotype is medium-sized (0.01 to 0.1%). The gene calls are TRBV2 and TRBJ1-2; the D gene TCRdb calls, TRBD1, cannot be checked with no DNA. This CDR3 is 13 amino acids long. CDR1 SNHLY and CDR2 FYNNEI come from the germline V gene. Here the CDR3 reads CASSEVQGGGYTF.